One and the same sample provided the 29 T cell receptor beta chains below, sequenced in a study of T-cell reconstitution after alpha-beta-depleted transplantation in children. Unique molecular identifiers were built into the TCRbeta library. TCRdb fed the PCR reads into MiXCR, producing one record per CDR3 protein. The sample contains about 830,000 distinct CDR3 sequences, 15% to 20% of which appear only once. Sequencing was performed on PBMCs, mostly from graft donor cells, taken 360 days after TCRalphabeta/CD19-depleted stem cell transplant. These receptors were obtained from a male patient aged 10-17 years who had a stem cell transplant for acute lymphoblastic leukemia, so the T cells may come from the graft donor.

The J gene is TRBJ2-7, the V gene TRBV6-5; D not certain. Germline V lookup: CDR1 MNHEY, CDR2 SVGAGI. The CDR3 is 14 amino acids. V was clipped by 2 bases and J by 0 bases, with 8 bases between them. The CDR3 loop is CASSYRASSYEQYF. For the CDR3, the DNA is TGTGCCAGCAGTTACCGGGCAAGCTCCTACGAGCAGTACTTC.

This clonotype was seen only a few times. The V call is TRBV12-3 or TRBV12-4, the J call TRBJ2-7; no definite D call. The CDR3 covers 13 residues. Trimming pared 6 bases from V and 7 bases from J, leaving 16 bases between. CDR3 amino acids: CASRGPRLPEQYF. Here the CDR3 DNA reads TGTGCCAGCAGGGGCCCGAGGCTCCCAGAGCAGTACTTC.

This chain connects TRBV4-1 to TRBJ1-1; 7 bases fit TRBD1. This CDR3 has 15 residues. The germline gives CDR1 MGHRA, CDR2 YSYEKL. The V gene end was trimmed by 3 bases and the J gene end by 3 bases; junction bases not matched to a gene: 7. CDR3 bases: TGCGCCAGCAGCCATCCCAGGGGGTTTGACACTGAAGCTTTCTTT. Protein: CASSHPRGFDTEAFF.

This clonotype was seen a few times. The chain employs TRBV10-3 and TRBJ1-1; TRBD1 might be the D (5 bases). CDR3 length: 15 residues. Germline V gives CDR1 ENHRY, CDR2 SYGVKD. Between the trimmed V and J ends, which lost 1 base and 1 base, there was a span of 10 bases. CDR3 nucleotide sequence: TGTGCCATCAGTGAGTGGTCAGGGAGGAACACTGAAGCTTTCTTT. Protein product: CAISEWSGRNTEAFF.

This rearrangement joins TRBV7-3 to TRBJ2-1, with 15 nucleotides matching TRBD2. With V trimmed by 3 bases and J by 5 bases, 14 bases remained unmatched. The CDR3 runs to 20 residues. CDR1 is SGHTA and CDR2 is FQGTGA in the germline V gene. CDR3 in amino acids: CASSLQPGLAGGWSHNEQFF. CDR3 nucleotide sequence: TGTGCCAGCAGCTTGCAGCCGGGACTAGCGGGAGGATGGTCCCACAATGAGCAGTTCTTC.

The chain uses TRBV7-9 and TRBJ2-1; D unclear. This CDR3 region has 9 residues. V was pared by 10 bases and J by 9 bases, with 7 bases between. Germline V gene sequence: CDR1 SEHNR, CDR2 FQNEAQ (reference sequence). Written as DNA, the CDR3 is TGTGCCATCCGGAGTGAGCAGTTCTTC. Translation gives CAIRSEQFF. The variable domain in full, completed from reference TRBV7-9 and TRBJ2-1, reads DTGVSQNPRHKITKRGQNVTFRCDPISEHNRLYWYRQTLGQGPEFLTYFQNEAQLEKSRLLSDRFSAERPKGSFSTLEIQRTEQGDSAMYLCAIRSEQFFGPGTRLTVL.

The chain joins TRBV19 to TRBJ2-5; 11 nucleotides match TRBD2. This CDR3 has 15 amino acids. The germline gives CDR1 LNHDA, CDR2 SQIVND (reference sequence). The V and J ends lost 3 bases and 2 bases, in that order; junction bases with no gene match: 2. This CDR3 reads CASSMGLAEQETQYF. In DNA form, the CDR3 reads TGTGCCAGTAGTATGGGACTAGCGGAACAAGAGACCCAGTACTTC.

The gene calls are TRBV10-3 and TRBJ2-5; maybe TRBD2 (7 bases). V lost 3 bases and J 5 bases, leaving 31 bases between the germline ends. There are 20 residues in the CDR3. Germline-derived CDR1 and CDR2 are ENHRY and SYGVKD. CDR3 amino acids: CAISDPDSSSDHAGAETQYF. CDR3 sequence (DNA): TGTGCCATCAGTGACCCGGACAGTTCCTCAGATCATGCGGGAGCTGAGACCCAGTACTTC.

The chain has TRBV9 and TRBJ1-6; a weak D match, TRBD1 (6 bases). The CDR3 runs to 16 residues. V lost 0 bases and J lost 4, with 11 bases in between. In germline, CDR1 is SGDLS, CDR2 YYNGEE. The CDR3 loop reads CASSVEGDLYNSPLHF. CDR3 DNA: TGTGCCAGCAGCGTAGAGGGGGACTTGTATAATTCACCCCTCCACTTT.

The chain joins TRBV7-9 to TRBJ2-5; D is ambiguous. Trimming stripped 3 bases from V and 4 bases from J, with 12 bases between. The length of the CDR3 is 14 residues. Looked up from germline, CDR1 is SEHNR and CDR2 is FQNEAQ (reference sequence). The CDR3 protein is CASSLHSRVETQYF. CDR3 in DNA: TGTGCCAGCAGCTTGCACAGCCGAGTAGAGACCCAGTACTTC.

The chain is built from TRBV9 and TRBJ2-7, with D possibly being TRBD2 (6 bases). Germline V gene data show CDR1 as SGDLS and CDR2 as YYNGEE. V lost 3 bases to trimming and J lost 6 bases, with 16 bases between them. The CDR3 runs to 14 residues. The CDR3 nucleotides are TGTGCCAGCAGCGCCCGAGGGGACTCCCCCGAGCAGTACTTC. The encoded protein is CASSARGDSPEQYF.

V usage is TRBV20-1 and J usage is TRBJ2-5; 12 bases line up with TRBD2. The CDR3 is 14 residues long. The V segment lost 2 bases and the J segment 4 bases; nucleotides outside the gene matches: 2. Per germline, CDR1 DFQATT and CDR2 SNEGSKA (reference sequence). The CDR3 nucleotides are TGCAGTGCTAGACTAGCGGGAGGGTTAGAGACCCAGTACTTC. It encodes CSARLAGGLETQYF.

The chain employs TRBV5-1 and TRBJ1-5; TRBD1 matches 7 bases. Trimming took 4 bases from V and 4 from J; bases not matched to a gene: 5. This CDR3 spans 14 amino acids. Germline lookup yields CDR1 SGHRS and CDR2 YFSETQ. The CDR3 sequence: CASSDSGGNQPQHF. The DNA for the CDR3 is TGCGCCAGCAGCGACTCAGGGGGAAATCAGCCCCAGCATTTT.

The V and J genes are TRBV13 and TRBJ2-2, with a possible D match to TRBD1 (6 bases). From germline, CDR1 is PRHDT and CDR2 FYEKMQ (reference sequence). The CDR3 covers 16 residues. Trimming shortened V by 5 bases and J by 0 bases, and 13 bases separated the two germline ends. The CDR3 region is CASSPLTGANTGELFF. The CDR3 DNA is TGTGCCAGCAGCCCCTTGACAGGCGCGAACACCGGGGAGCTGTTTTTT.

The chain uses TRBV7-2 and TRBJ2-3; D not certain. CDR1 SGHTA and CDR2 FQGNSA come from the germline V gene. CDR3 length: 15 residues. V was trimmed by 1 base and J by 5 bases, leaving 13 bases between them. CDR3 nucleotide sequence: TGTGCCAGCAGCTTAGTTGGCATCTCCATAGATACGCAGTATTTT. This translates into CASSLVGISIDTQYF.

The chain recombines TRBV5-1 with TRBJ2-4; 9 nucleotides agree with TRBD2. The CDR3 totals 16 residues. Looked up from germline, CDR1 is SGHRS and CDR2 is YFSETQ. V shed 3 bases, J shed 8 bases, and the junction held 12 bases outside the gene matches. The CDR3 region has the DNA TGCGCCAGCAGCTCTCCGGTAGCGGGGGATCCTCACATTCAGTACTTC. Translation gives CASSSPVAGDPHIQYF. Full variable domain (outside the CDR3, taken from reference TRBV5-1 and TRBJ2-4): KAGVTQTPRYLIKTRGQQVTLSCSPISGHRSVSWYQQTPGQGLQFLFEYFSETQRNKGNFPGRFSGRQFSNSRSEMNVSTLELGDSALYLCASSSPVAGDPHIQYFGAGTRLSVL.

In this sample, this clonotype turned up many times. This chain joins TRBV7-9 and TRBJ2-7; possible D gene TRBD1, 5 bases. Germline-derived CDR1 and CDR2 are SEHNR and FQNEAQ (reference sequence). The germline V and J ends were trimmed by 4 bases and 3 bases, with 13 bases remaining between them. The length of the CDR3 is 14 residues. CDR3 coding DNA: TGTGCCAGCAGCTCAGGGTTCTCTTTCTACGAGCAGTACTTC. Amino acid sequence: CASSSGFSFYEQYF.

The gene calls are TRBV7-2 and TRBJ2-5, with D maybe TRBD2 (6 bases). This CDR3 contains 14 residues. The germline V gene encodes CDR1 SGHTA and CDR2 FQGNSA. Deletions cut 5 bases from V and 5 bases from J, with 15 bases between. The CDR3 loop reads CASSGRGGMETQYF. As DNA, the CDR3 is TGTGCCAGCAGCGGTAGGGGCGGGATGGAGACCCAGTACTTC.

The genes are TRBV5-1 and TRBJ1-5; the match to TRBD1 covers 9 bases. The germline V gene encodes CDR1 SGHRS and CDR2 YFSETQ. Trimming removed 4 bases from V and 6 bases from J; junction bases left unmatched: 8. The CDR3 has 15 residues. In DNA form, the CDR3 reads TGCGCCAGCAGCCTAGGACAGGGGTCCTTTCAGCCCCAGCATTTT. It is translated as CASSLGQGSFQPQHF.

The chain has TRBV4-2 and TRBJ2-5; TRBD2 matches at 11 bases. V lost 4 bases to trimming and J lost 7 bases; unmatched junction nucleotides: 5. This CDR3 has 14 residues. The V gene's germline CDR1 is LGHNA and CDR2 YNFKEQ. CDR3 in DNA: TGTGCCAGCAGCCTAGCGGGAGGGCCAGTGACCCAGTACTTC. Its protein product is CASSLAGGPVTQYF.

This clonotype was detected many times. The CDR3 bases are TGTGCCAGCCGGGATGTCAATGAGCAGTTCTTC. Its protein product is CASRDVNEQFF. The chain combines TRBV28 with TRBJ2-1; D is possibly TRBD2 (5 bases). The CDR3 loop spans 11 amino acids. Trimming left V 8 bases short and J 6 bases short, with 8 bases between. Per the germline V gene, CDR1 is MDHEN and CDR2 is SYDVKM.

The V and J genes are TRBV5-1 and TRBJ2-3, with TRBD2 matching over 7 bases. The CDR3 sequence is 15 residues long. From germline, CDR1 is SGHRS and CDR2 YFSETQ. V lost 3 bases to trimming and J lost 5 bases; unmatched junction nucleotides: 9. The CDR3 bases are TGCGCCAGCAGCTCTAGCGGTGGGGGTGGAGATACGCAGTATTTT. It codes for CASSSSGGGGDTQYF.

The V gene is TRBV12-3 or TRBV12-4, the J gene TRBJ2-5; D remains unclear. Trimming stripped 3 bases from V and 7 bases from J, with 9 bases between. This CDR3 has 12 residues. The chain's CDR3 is CASSFPYLTQYF. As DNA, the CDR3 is TGTGCCAGCAGTTTTCCCTACTTGACCCAGTACTTC.

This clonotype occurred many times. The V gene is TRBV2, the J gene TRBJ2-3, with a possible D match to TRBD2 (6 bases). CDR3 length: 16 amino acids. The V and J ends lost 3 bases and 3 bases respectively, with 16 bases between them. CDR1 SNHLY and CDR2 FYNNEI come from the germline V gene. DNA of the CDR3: TGTGCCAGCAGTGACGGGAGTATCGGGTATACAGATACGCAGTATTTT. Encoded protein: CASSDGSIGYTDTQYF.

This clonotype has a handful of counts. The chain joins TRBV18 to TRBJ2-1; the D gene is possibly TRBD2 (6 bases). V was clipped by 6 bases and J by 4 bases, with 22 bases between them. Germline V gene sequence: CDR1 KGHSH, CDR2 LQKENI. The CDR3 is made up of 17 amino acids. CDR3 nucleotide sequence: TGTGCCAGCTCCCCCTCGCGGCAGGGTCTAGCGTACAATGAGCAGTTCTTC. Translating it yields CASSPSRQGLAYNEQFF.

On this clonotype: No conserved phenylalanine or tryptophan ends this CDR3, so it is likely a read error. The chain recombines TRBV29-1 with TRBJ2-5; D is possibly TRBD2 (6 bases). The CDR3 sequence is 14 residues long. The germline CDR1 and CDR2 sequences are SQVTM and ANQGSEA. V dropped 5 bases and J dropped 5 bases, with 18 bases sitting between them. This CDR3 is CSVFGRGSLETQYI. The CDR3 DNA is TGCAGCGTTTTCGGTCGGGGGAGTTTGGAGACCCAGTACATC.

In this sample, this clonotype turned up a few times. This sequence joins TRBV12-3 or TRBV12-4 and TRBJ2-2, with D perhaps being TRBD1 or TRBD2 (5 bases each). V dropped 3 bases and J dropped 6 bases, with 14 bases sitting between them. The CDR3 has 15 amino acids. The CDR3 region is CASSLFYGGSGELFF. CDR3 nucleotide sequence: TGTGCCAGCAGTTTGTTTTATGGGGGATCCGGGGAGCTGTTTTTT.

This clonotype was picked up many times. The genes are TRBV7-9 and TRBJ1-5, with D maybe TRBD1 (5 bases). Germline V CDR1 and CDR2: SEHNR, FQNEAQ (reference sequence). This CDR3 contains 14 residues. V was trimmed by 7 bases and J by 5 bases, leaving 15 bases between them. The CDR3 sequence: CASTLGGDHQPQHF. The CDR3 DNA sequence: TGTGCCAGCACCCTTGGGGGGGACCATCAGCCCCAGCATTTT.

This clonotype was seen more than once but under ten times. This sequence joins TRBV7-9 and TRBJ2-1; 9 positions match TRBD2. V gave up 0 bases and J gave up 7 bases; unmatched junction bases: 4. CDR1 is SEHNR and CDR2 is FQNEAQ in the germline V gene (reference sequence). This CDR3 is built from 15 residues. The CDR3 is CASSLARTSVNEQFF. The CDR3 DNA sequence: TGTGCCAGCAGCTTAGCTAGGACTAGCGTGAATGAGCAGTTCTTC. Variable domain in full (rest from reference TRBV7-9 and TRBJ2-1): DTGVSQNPRHKITKRGQNVTFRCDPISEHNRLYWYRQTLGQGPEFLTYFQNEAQLEKSRLLSDRFSAERPKGSFSTLEIQRTEQGDSAMYLCASSLARTSVNEQFFGPGTRLTVL.